These 27 T cell receptor beta chains share one sample of origin, sequenced in a study of blood T cell repertoires in COVID-19. The repertoire was sequenced with immunoSEQ multiplex PCR; TCRdb's copy has only in-frame clones and lacks some. Of about 200,000 clones listed, 70% to 90% are singletons. Sequenced input: peripheral blood. The receptors shown here come from a middle-aged man with active or convalescent COVID-19.

This clone was found once. This chain's CDR3 is CASSQKGRAIEAFF. The DNA for the CDR3 is TGTGCCAGCAGCCAAAAGGGGCGCGCTATTGAAGCTTTCTTT. This sequence joins TRBV3-1 (or the pseudogene TRBV3-2) and TRBJ1-1, with D maybe TRBD1 (5 bases). Germline-derived CDR1 and CDR2 are LGHDT and YNNKEL (reference sequence). This CDR3 has 14 amino acids. The V end was cut by 2 bases, the J end by 7 bases, with 14 bases between.

This chain uses TRBV30 with TRBJ2-7, with 7 bases matching TRBD2. J lost 2 bases, V lost 8 bases, and 12 bases had no gene match. There are 14 residues in the CDR3. Germline V gene sequence: CDR1 GTSNPN, CDR2 SVGIG (reference sequence). The DNA of the CDR3 is TGTGCCACCACTGGGCGGGAGAACCCCTACGAGCAGTACTTC. Residues: CATTGRENPYEQYF.

The chain links TRBV6-5 to TRBJ1-1, with 8 bases that match TRBD1. This CDR3 contains 15 residues. V lost 7 bases, J lost 4 bases, and 11 bases stayed unmatched. Germline V gene sequence: CDR1 MNHEY, CDR2 SVGAGI. The CDR3 DNA reads TGTGCCAGCACCCCCGAGGGCAGGGGGCCCACTGAAGCTTTCTTT. Translating it yields CASTPEGRGPTEAFF.

Here the CDR3 reads CASSPGQTTGELFF. The CDR3 nucleotides are TGTGCCAGTAGTCCGGGACAGACCACCGGGGAGCTGTTTTTT. V usage is TRBV19 and J usage is TRBJ2-2; TRBD1 agrees at 7 bases. CDR1 and CDR2 from the germline V gene are LNHDA and SQIVND (reference sequence). There are 14 residues in the CDR3. V lost 5 bases and J lost 4; bases outside the gene matches: 4.

The chain combines TRBV7-2 with TRBJ2-2; 9 nucleotides line up with TRBD1. J gave up 6 bases and V 5 bases, and 10 bases lay outside the gene matches. Germline CDR1 reads SGHTA; CDR2 reads FQGNSA. CDR3 length equals 16 residues. The CDR3 DNA reads TGTGCCAGCAGCCAAACGCGGACAGGGGAACCCGGGGAGCTGTTTTTT. Translating gives CASSQTRTGEPGELFF.

V gene TRBV18 combines with J gene TRBJ1-1; 7 bases match TRBD1. Germline V gene sequence: CDR1 KGHSH, CDR2 LQKENI. V lost 4 bases and J lost 1; bases outside the gene matches: 12. CDR3 length: 17 amino acids. The CDR3 here is CASSLLDLRQGNTEAFF. DNA for the CDR3: TGTGCCAGCTCACTATTAGACTTGCGACAGGGGAACACTGAAGCTTTCTTT.

This chain uses TRBV6-5 with TRBJ2-4; D is uncertain. The V end lost 7 bases, the J end lost 7 bases, and 8 bases lay between the germline ends. The CDR3 consists of 11 residues. The germline V gene has CDR1 MNHEY and CDR2 SVGAGI. CDR3: CASTTMNIQYF. CDR3 nucleotides: TGTGCCAGCACCACAATGAACATTCAGTACTTC.

V is TRBV15 and J is TRBJ2-5; perhaps TRBD1 as D (5 bases). Germline V gene sequence: CDR1 LNHNV, CDR2 YYDKDF (reference sequence). Trimming removed 5 bases at V and 2 bases at J, with 15 bases between. This CDR3 has 15 amino acids. The DNA of the CDR3 is TGTGCCACCAGCCCCCAGGGCAGGAAACAAGAGACCCAGTACTTC. This gives the protein CATSPQGRKQETQYF.

This clone has a single count. The chain carries TRBV4-1 and TRBJ2-3, with 8 bases lining up with TRBD2. The germline V gene encodes CDR1 MGHRA and CDR2 YSYEKL. V lost 2 bases to trimming and J lost 2 bases; unmatched junction nucleotides: 6. The CDR3 extends over 16 amino acids. The DNA for the CDR3 is TGCGCCAGCAGCCAACCGGGACTAGTAGCCACAGATACGCAGTATTTT. Residues: CASSQPGLVATDTQYF.

This chain connects TRBV19 to TRBJ1-5; TRBD1 matches at 7 bases. CDR3 size: 15 residues. The trim removed 2 bases at V and 6 bases at J, leaving 7 bases unmatched. CDR1 and CDR2 from the germline V gene are LNHDA and SQIVND (reference sequence). The CDR3 DNA is TGTGCCAGTAGTATATTCGGACAGGACGTTCAGCCCCAGCATTTT. Amino acid sequence: CASSIFGQDVQPQHF.

CDR3 residues: CASSQIRGSNEKLFF. The CDR3 DNA is TGTGCCAGCAGCCAAATTCGCGGGTCTAATGAAAAACTGTTTTTT. The V and J genes are TRBV14 and TRBJ1-4; D is uncertain. The CDR3 covers 15 residues. Trimming pared 2 bases from V and 3 bases from J, leaving 10 bases between. Germline loops: CDR1 SGHDN, CDR2 FVKESK.

Comment on this clone: This specimen includes other DNA sequences encoding the same CDR3. J is TRBJ2-2 and V is TRBV11-3, with 7 bases that match TRBD1. Germline V gene sequence: CDR1 SGHNT, CDR2 YENEEA. The V gene end was trimmed by 0 bases and the J gene end by 0 bases; junction bases not matched to a gene: 4. CDR3 length equals 17 residues. This CDR3 reads CASSLDPGGANTGELFF. CDR3 sequence (DNA): TGTGCCAGCAGCTTAGACCCAGGGGGTGCGAACACCGGGGAGCTGTTTTTT.

V and J are TRBV2 and TRBJ2-7; D unclear. This CDR3 region has 11 residues. CDR1 is SNHLY, CDR2 FYNNEI, per germline. Trimming cost V 6 bases and J 1 base, with 4 bases left between them. CDR3 sequence (DNA): TGTGCCAGCAGGGAGTCCTACGAGCAGTACTTC. It is translated as CASRESYEQYF. The whole variable domain, remainder taken from reference TRBV2 and TRBJ2-7, is EPEVTQTPSHQVTQMGQEVILRCVPISNHLYFYWYRQILGQKVEFLVSFYNNEISEKSEIFDDQFSVERPDGSNFTLKIRSTKLEDSAMYFCASRESYEQYFGPGTRLTVT.

The V gene is TRBV6-5, the J gene TRBJ1-2; TRBD1 is a possible D gene (6 bases). CDR1 is MNHEY and CDR2 is SVGAGI in the germline V gene. The CDR3 covers 14 residues. Trimming left V 10 bases short and J 7 bases short, with 22 bases between. CDR3 residues: CATVGTQGWGGYTF. The CDR3 coding sequence is TGTGCCACCGTGGGGACGCAGGGGTGGGGTGGCTACACCTTC.

J is TRBJ2-4 and V is TRBV12-3 or TRBV12-4; TRBD1 matches at 8 bases. After removal of 5 bases from V and 8 bases from J, the junction contained 5 bases not matched to a gene. CDR3 length: 13 amino acids. The chain's CDR3 is CASSAGGSDIQYF. Written as DNA, the CDR3 is TGTGCCAGCAGTGCAGGGGGCTCTGACATTCAGTACTTC.

There are many counts of this clone. This rearrangement joins TRBV27 to TRBJ1-1, with 7 bases aligning to TRBD1. This CDR3 contains 16 residues. CDR1 and CDR2 (germline): MNHEY, SMNVEV (reference sequence). J gave up 0 bases and V 9 bases, and 13 bases lay outside the gene matches. CDR3 sequence reads: CAREYTPTGLNTEAFF. CDR3 DNA: TGTGCCAGAGAATACACCCCGACAGGGTTGAACACTGAAGCTTTCTTT.

The chain couples TRBV18 to TRBJ2-1; 9 bases line up with TRBD2. With 3 bases clipped from V and 9 bases from J, the junction kept 15 bases outside the gene matches. The CDR3 has 17 amino acids. Germline lookup yields CDR1 KGHSH and CDR2 LQKENI. The CDR3 loop reads CASSPRQDSGGVSEQFF. In nucleotides, the CDR3 is TGTGCCAGCTCACCTAGACAAGATAGCGGGGGTGTAAGTGAGCAGTTCTTC.

This clone has a handful of counts. The J gene is TRBJ1-6, the V gene TRBV6-6, with 9 bases that match TRBD1. V shed 6 bases and J 9 bases; nucleotides not matched to a gene: 6. CDR3 length: 14 amino acids. Germline CDR1 reads MNHNY; CDR2 reads SVGAGI (reference sequence). CDR3 DNA sequence: TGTGCCAGCAGCCGGGACAGGGCGAGTTCACCCCTCCACTTT. It is translated as CASSRDRASSPLHF.

V and J are TRBV7-6 and TRBJ2-7; weak D call: TRBD2 (6 bases). The CDR3 has 19 residues. The V end was cut by 4 bases, the J end by 0 bases, with 25 bases between. Germline CDR1 SGHVS, CDR2 FNYEAQ. The CDR3 sequence is CASSSGPGRLGLRSYEQYF. In DNA, the CDR3 is TGTGCCAGCAGCTCCGGACCTGGGAGACTAGGCCTTCGCTCCTACGAGCAGTACTTC.

This clone was detected only a few times. The J gene is TRBJ2-2, the V gene TRBV2; tentative D call: TRBD1 (6 bases). Germline V gives CDR1 SNHLY, CDR2 FYNNEI. CDR3 size: 14 residues. Trimming stripped 4 bases from V and 5 bases from J, with 11 bases between. The CDR3 region has the DNA TGTGCCAGCAGTGCTTACAGGGTGACCGGGGAGCTGTTTTTT. This translates into CASSAYRVTGELFF.

The chain employs TRBV5-5 and TRBJ2-1, with 8 bases identical to TRBD2. V lost 0 bases and J lost 3; bases outside the gene matches: 5. Per germline, CDR1 SGHKS and CDR2 YYEKEE (reference sequence). The CDR3 totals 16 residues. CDR3 DNA: TGTGCCAGCAGCTTGGGAGGCGGGAGGAACTACAATGAGCAGTTCTTC. Encoded protein: CASSLGGGRNYNEQFF.

This clone showed up just a few times. The genes are TRBV6-5 and TRBJ1-2; D gene unclear. CDR3 size: 14 residues. Germline CDR1 reads MNHEY; CDR2 reads SVGAGI. Trimming cost V 0 bases and J 3 bases, with 8 bases left between them. The CDR3 nucleotides are TGTGCCAGCAGTTACTCTCTCTTTGACTATGGCTACACCTTC. Encoded protein: CASSYSLFDYGYTF.

J is TRBJ1-2 and V is TRBV7-9; the D gene is possibly TRBD1 (5 bases). The CDR3 runs 14 residues. The V and J ends lost 5 bases and 7 bases respectively, with 17 bases between them. CDR1 SEHNR and CDR2 FQNEAQ come from the germline V gene (reference sequence). DNA for the CDR3: TGTGCCAGCAGCCCCCTACAAGGGGCCTCTGGCTACACCTTC. Its protein is CASSPLQGASGYTF.

In this sample, this clone turned up a few times. This chain links TRBV2 with TRBJ2-7; 7 positions match TRBD2. CDR1 SNHLY and CDR2 FYNNEI come from the germline V gene. The CDR3 is 14 residues long. J was trimmed by 4 bases and V by 6 bases; bases with no gene match: 9. The CDR3 loop reads CASRSTSAAYEQYF. CDR3 coding DNA: TGTGCCAGCAGATCTACTAGCGCGGCTTACGAGCAGTACTTC.

This clone appeared once. The V and J genes are TRBV7-9 and TRBJ1-1, with TRBD1 matching 8 bases. The CDR3 sequence is 19 residues long. V was clipped by 6 bases and J by 3 bases; unmatched bases: 21. Germline values: CDR1 SEHNR, CDR2 FQNEAQ (reference sequence). CDR3 protein: CASRKELGTGGGTDTEAFF. The CDR3 bases are TGTGCCAGCAGGAAAGAGTTGGGTACAGGGGGTGGTACGGACACTGAAGCTTTCTTT. Looking up the rest from reference TRBV7-9 and TRBJ1-1 gives the full variable domain: DTGVSQNPRHKITKRGQNVTFRCDPISEHNRLYWYRQTLGQGPEFLTYFQNEAQLEKSRLLSDRFSAERPKGSFSTLEIQRTEQGDSAMYLCASRKELGTGGGTDTEAFFGQGTRLTVV.

V is TRBV5-6 and J is TRBJ1-5, with TRBD1 matching over 7 bases. Germline CDR1 reads SGHDT; CDR2 reads YYEEEE. The ends lost 4 bases at V and 2 bases at J; junction bases unmatched: 9. The CDR3 has 16 amino acids. The CDR3: CASSTQGVPGNQPQHF. CDR3 DNA sequence: TGTGCCAGCAGCACCCAGGGGGTCCCTGGCAATCAGCCCCAGCATTTT.

In nucleotides, the CDR3 is TGTGCCAGCAGCTCCGGGGGGCTGGGATTCTACGAGCAGTACTTC. It yields the protein CASSSGGLGFYEQYF. The gene calls are TRBV11-3 and TRBJ2-7; D is perhaps TRBD2 (7 bases). Germline V gene data show CDR1 as SGHNT and CDR2 as YENEEA. V was shortened by 4 bases and J by 3 bases, with 16 bases between the two germline ends. The CDR3 has 15 amino acids.